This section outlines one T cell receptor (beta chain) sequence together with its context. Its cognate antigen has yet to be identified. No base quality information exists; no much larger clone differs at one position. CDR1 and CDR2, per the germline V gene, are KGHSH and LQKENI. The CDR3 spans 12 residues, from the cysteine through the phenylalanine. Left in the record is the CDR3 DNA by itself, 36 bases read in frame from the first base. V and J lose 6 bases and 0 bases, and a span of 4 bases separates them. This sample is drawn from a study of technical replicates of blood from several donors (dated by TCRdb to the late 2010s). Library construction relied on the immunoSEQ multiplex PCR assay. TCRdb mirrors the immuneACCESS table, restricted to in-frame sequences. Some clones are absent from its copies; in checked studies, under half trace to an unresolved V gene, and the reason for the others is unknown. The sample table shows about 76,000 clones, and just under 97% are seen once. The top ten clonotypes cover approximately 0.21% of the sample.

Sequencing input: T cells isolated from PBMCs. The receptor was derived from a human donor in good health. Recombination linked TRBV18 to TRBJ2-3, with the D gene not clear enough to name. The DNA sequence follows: TGTGCCAGCTCCTCTAGCACAGATACGCAGTATTTT. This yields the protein CASSSSTDTQYF.